The sequence of this T cell receptor (beta chain) was determined in a study of neurological immune-mediated disorders. General study findings and limits: In HTLV-1-associated myelopathy, TCR clonal expansion was greatest, whereas multiple sclerosis had the least, falling below healthy controls.

With regard to this clonotype: Its cognate antigen is unknown.

Where libraries were unsorted, they were derived from 2 million PBMCs stored at -80 degrees C. With 4 bases clipped from V and 4 bases from J, the junction kept 8 bases outside the gene matches. The germline CDR1 and CDR2 sequences are SGHRS and YFSETQ. The CDR3 has 15 amino acids. From 15-18 subjects, each sequencing run yielded over 180 million TCR-beta sequences. TCRdb re-analysed the 5' RACE reads in MiXCR, keeping a single row per CDR3 protein. The data hold about 50,000 distinct CDR3 sequences, with roughly 4.4% observed a single time. The chain combines TRBV5-1 with TRBJ2-1, with TRBD1 matching 7 bases. The sequence was obtained from a man aged 50-60 years with multiple sclerosis. Sequencing input: PBMCs. CDR3 bases: TGCGCCAGCAGCGTGGGACAGTACGAGTACAATGAGCAGTTCTTC. Translated, it gives CASSVGQYEYNEQFF.